This T cell receptor (beta chain) was recorded in a study of cytomegalovirus exposure and HLA in healthy donors. This clone came up many times. This CDR3 contains 14 residues. The germline V gene encodes CDR1 PRHDT and CDR2 FYEKMQ (reference sequence). Trimming stripped 5 bases from V and 0 bases from J, with 8 bases between. The PCR was carried out with 60 Vbeta primers and 13 Jbeta primers. Assay: immunoSEQ multiplex PCR; the TCRdb copy retains only in-frame clones and omits some. This sample yields more than 90,000 clones, of which around 74% are seen a single time; around 7% belongs to the top ten.

The chain employs TRBV13 and TRBJ1-3; a weak D match, TRBD1 (6 bases). This TCR was recovered from a man aged 40-49 years in good health and CMV-seropositive. Source material: PBMCs. CDR3 coding DNA: TGTGCCAGCAGCCGGACAGCCTCTGGAAACACCATATATTTT. As protein: CASSRTASGNTIYF.